This entry is about one T cell receptor (beta chain). Clones were read by immunoSEQ multiplex PCR, and TCRdb kept only the in-frame ones, dropping some. The table has around 62,000 clones, about 88% seen once. This entry is derived from a study of T cell changes during pregnancy in multiple sclerosis. There are 14 residues in the CDR3. Trimming left V 5 bases short and J 7 bases short, with 15 bases between. CDR1 is MDHEN and CDR2 is SYDVKM in the germline V gene. The TCR comes from a female donor with multiple sclerosis, enrolled in a pregnancy study. The specimen comprised peripheral blood, sampled in the first trimester of pregnancy. The chain joins TRBV28 to TRBJ1-5, with TRBD1 as a possible D gene (5 bases). This CDR3 is CASSAPGNSQPQHF. In DNA form, the CDR3 reads TGTGCCAGCAGTGCCCCAGGGAATTCCCAGCCCCAGCATTTT.